A selection of T cell receptor beta chains follows, all from one sample in a study of cytomegalovirus exposure and HLA in healthy donors. Libraries were prepared by immunoSEQ multiplex PCR; TCRdb keeps only in-frame clonotypes and omits some of them. The data show more than 95,000 clones, about 13% seen once. Source material: PBMCs. All receptors derive from a man aged 40-49 years in good health and CMV-seropositive. CDR3s include the opening cysteine and the closing phenylalanine or tryptophan. The D gene is left open where the match is weak. Rows may omit the clone size; those that give it use once, few, many or a size class.

D	J	V	size	DNA	CDR3
.	TRBJ1-2	TRBV11-2	few	TGTGCCAGCAGCTTACAGGGAAATGGCTACACCTTC	CASSLQGNGYTF
.	TRBJ1-5	TRBV19	few	TGTGCCAGTAGTCTCGGGGGAACTCAGCCCCAGCATTTT	CASSLGGTQPQHF
TRBD1	TRBJ2-2	TRBV5-1	.	TGCGCCAGCAGCTTGGAGACAGGGGACACCGGGGAGCTGTTTTTT	CASSLETGDTGELFF
.	TRBJ1-1	TRBV27	few	TGTGCCAGCAGTAGCAGGGGCTTGAACACTGAAGCTTTCTTT	CASSSRGLNTEAFF
TRBD2	TRBJ2-7	TRBV27	.	TGTGCCAGCAGTTTAAGGGTAGCGGGAGCTCATTACGAGCAGTACTTC	CASSLRVAGAHYEQYF
.	TRBJ2-3	TRBV7-6	.	TGTGCCAGCAGTGATAAGGGGAGGAGATCTTCAGATACGCAGTATTTT	CASSDKGRRSSDTQYF
TRBD1	TRBJ1-4	TRBV6-6	once	TGTGCCAGCAGGACCGGGACAGAGACAACTAATGAAAAACTGTTTTTT	CASRTGTETTNEKLFF
.	TRBJ2-5	TRBV13	.	TGTGCCAGCAGCCTGACTAGAGGAGAGACCCAGTACTTC	CASSLTRGETQYF
TRBD2	TRBJ2-7	TRBV9	few	TGTGCCAGCAGCTACTTTACTAGCGGGAGTGAGCAGTACTTC	CASSYFTSGSEQYF
TRBD1	TRBJ2-5	TRBV4-1	.	TGCGCCAGCAGCCAGAACAGGGGTCAAGAGACCCAGTACTTC	CASSQNRGQETQYF
TRBD1	TRBJ1-2	TRBV5-4	few	TGTGCCAGCAGCACAAGGACAGGGGAGTCGTTTGGCTACACCTTC	CASSTRTGESFGYTF
.	TRBJ1-1	TRBV5-6	few	TGTGCCAGCAGCTTGTGGCAGGCACTAGCTTTCTTT	CASSLWQALAFF
TRBD1	TRBJ1-5	TRBV5-1	.	TGCGCCAGCAGCTTGGGGACAGGGAAGAACAATCAGCCCCAGCATTTT	CASSLGTGKNNQPQHF
.	TRBJ2-5	TRBV6-5	.	TGTGCCAGCAGAAAAACAGCAGACCAAGAGACCCAGTACTTC	CASRKTADQETQYF
TRBD1	TRBJ1-1	TRBV18	few	TGTGCCAGCTCAGCCGGACAGGGGGACACTGAAGCTTTCTTT	CASSAGQGDTEAFF
TRBD1	TRBJ1-3	TRBV28	.	TGTGCCAGCAGTGAAACCGGGACAGCCTTCGCTGGAAACACCATATATTTT	CASSETGTAFAGNTIYF
.	TRBJ2-7	TRBV28	.	TGTGCCAGCAGTTCTGGGGGAGGCTTTGGGGAGCAGTACTTC	CASSSGGGFGEQYF
TRBD1	TRBJ1-1	TRBV4-1	few	TGCGCCAGCAGCCAAGTTGGGACAGGGGGGACTGAAGCTTTCTTT	CASSQVGTGGTEAFF
TRBD2	TRBJ2-7	TRBV28	.	TGTGCCAGCAGTAGCGGACTAGCAGTCCACTACGAGCAGTACTTC	CASSSGLAVHYEQYF
.	TRBJ1-3	TRBV7-9	few	TGTGCCAGCAGCCTACTCTCGGAGAGCTCTGGAAACACCATATATTTT	CASSLLSESSGNTIYF
.	TRBJ2-2	TRBV7-3	.	TGTGCCAGCAGCCCGTGGGCCGCCGCGGAGCTGTTTTTT	CASSPWAAAELFF
TRBD2	TRBJ2-3	TRBV5-1	.	TGCGCCAGCAGCACCTCCGGGACTATGACAGATACGCAGTATTTT	CASSTSGTMTDTQYF
TRBD1	TRBJ2-7	TRBV29-1	.	TGCAGCGGCACCTCGGGACAGGGTAGCTACGAGCAGTACTTC	CSGTSGQGSYEQYF
.	TRBJ1-1	TRBV5-4	.	TGTGCCAGCAGCTTGGATCTGGACTTGAACACTGAAGCTTTCTTT	CASSLDLDLNTEAFF
.	TRBJ1-1	TRBV6-6	.	TGTGCCAGTTCCCAAACGGGAGCTTTCTTT	CASSQTGAFF
TRBD1	TRBJ2-7	TRBV4-1	.	TGCGCCAGCAGCCGTTCAGGGGGTTCCTCCTACGAGCAGTACTTC	CASSRSGGSSYEQYF
TRBD2	TRBJ2-6	TRBV28	few	TGTGCCAGCAGTCCCCGAGGACTAGCGGGACCGTCTGGGGCCAACGTCCTGACTTTC	CASSPRGLAGPSGANVLTF
.	TRBJ2-7	TRBV29-1	few	TGCAGCGTTGGGCAGTCGTCCTACGAGCAGTACTTC	CSVGQSSYEQYF
.	TRBJ2-7	TRBV29-1	.	TGCAGCGTTGCCCGACAGCAGAGCTCCTACGAGCAGTACTTC	CSVARQQSSYEQYF
TRBD2	TRBJ2-4	TRBV19	.	TGTGCCAGTAGTATCCCTAGCGGGAGTTGGGGAGCCAAAAACATTCAGTACTTC	CASSIPSGSWGAKNIQYF
.	TRBJ2-7	TRBV2	.	TGTGCCACCCAAGGGGACTCCTACTACGAGCAGTACTTC	CATQGDSYYEQYF
.	TRBJ1-2	TRBV6-1	.	TGTGCCAGCAGTGGCGGGACGGCCTATGGCTACACCTTC	CASSGGTAYGYTF
.	TRBJ1-1	TRBV30	.	TGTGCCTGGAGAAGATTATGGGTTGCGGGTGGTGAAGCTTTCTTT	CAWRRLWVAGGEAFF
.	TRBJ2-5	TRBV6-5	.	TGTGCCAGCAGAAGACCAGGAGGTCAAGAGACCCAGTACTTC	CASRRPGGQETQYF
.	TRBJ2-3	TRBV5-4	.	TGTGCCAGCAGCCACGGTCGGGAAAGATACACAGATACGCAGTATTTT	CASSHGRERYTDTQYF
.	TRBJ1-2	TRBV4-3	few	TGCGCCAGCAGCCAAGACGAAAGGGGCTATGGCTACACCTTC	CASSQDERGYGYTF
.	TRBJ2-3	TRBV11-3	few	TGTGCCAGCAGCTCGACTTTTGCCACAGATACGCAGTATTTT	CASSSTFATDTQYF
TRBD1	TRBJ1-4	TRBV27	few	TGTGCCAGCAACACCAGGGGGCTTGCTAATGAAAAACTGTTTTTT	CASNTRGLANEKLFF
.	TRBJ1-5	TRBV6-5	few	TGTGCCAGCAGCCAAGCCGGACAGAGCAATCAGCCCCAGCATTTT	CASSQAGQSNQPQHF
.	TRBJ2-2	TRBV5-1	.	TGCGCCAGCAGCCGAGACAGCTTTAACACCGGGGAGCTGTTTTTT	CASSRDSFNTGELFF
TRBD2	TRBJ2-3	TRBV10-1	.	TGCGCCAGCAGTGACCCCCAGGCTAGCGGAGTTAGCACAGATACGCAGTATTTT	CASSDPQASGVSTDTQYF
.	TRBJ2-5	TRBV27	.	TGTGCCAGCAGCTCACCCCACAGTCACCAAGAGACCCAGTACTTC	CASSSPHSHQETQYF
TRBD1	TRBJ2-3	TRBV5-1	.	TGCGCCAGCAGCTTGGGGTCGACAGGGTGGGCAGATACGCAGTATTTT	CASSLGSTGWADTQYF
.	TRBJ2-7	TRBV27	.	TGTGCCAGCAGTTTTGGCAGATCCTACGAGCAGTACTTC	CASSFGRSYEQYF
TRBD1	TRBJ2-7	TRBV6-5	few	TGTGCCAGCAGTAAAGGACAGGGGGCGCGCGAGCAGTACTTC	CASSKGQGAREQYF
TRBD1	TRBJ1-2	TRBV18	few	TGTGCCAGCTCAGAGGGGGACAGGCCCCAATATGGCTACACCTTC	CASSEGDRPQYGYTF
.	TRBJ2-2	TRBV19	.	TGTGCCAGTAGACCTGAGTATGGGGGGAGATCCGGGGAGCTGTTTTTT	CASRPEYGGRSGELFF
.	TRBJ1-5	TRBV6-1	.	TGTGCCAGCAGGACAGAGACCTGGCAGCCCCAGCATTTT	CASRTETWQPQHF
TRBD2	TRBJ2-1	TRBV27	.	TGTGCCAGCAGTTCGGCTAGCGGGATGACCTACAATGAGCAGTTCTTC	CASSSASGMTYNEQFF
TRBD2	TRBJ2-7	TRBV11-2	.	TGTGCCAGCAGCTTAGGCGGGGGGTACGAGCAGTACTTC	CASSLGGGYEQYF
TRBD1	TRBJ1-5	TRBV6-1	few	TGTGCCAGCAGTGGGGACATGGGCAGGGGGAATCAGCCCCAGCATTTT	CASSGDMGRGNQPQHF
TRBD1	TRBJ1-2	TRBV6-6	.	TGTGCCAGCAACCCAGAAGGGGGCCTCTGGGGCTACACCTTC	CASNPEGGLWGYTF
.	TRBJ1-2	TRBV25-1	.	TGTGCCAGCAGTGAACAGGGGAACTATGGCTACACCTTC	CASSEQGNYGYTF
.	TRBJ2-7	TRBV7-3	few	TGTGCCAGCAGCTCGAGGGGGTGGGGCGAGCAGTACTTC	CASSSRGWGEQYF
.	TRBJ1-2	TRBV19	.	TGTGCCAGTAGTATAGGGAGGTGGACTACGTCCTACACCTTC	CASSIGRWTTSYTF
TRBD1	TRBJ1-3	TRBV7-2	few	TGTGCCAGCAGCTGGGACAGGGGGCCGGGAAACACCATATATTTT	CASSWDRGPGNTIYF